The source of this T cell receptor beta chain is a study of monozygotic twins with inflammatory bowel disease (dated by TCRdb to the late 2010s). Regarding the study in general: The full study comprised 28 monozygotic twin pairs: nine German pairs (four IBD-concordant, five IBD-discordant) and 19 IBD-discordant Danish pairs. The search for disease-associated traits relied mainly on comparing IBD patients with their genetically identical healthy co-twins within discordant pairs. Each individual had, on average, about 151 000 unique TCRalpha sequences and 181 000 unique TCRbeta sequences available for analysis. Points the paper makes about the study in general: TCRbeta repertoire diversity, by inverse Simpson index, was decreased in IBD patients compared with their healthy co-twins. Concordant and discordant twins showed no difference in repertoire similarity, possibly because of limited statistical power. Distinction between different T cell subtypes could not be achieved in the analysis. Fewer clonotypes were shared with other individuals by IBD patients than by healthy twins, most markedly in patients showing signs of disease activity. The results gave no support for a single strong signal or clonotype linked to IBD. Because patients were on differing immunosuppressive treatments, the repertoires may have picked up extra background noise and inter-individual variability.

A roughly 2.7 ml peripheral blood sample was drawn into PAXgene tubes per donor and stored at -80°C. Total RNA was isolated from whole blood with the PAXgene blood miRNA kit on an automated QIAcube, without T cell sorting. Peripheral blood from monozygotic twin pairs concordant or discordant for inflammatory bowel disease was subjected to deep TCRalpha and TCRbeta repertoire profiling with unique molecular barcoding. Smoking habits were recorded for all twin pairs, with individuals classified as current, former or never smokers. The library was obtained by 5' RACE. Preparation of each TCR library used roughly 3,300 ng of total RNA. For each sample, cDNA synthesis was carried out in eight separate reactions using SMARTScribe reverse transcriptase. Unique molecular identifiers containing a 6-nucleotide sample barcode were introduced through template switching during cDNA synthesis. Two nested PCRs of about 15 and 9 cycles amplified the TCRalpha and TCRbeta cDNA, and bead purification followed each PCR. Before amplification, cDNA was treated with uracil DNA-glycosylase and purified using the QIAquick PCR purification kit. In the second PCR, Illumina TruSeq-compatible adapters and sample-specific barcodes were added. TapeStation and Qubit were used to check library quality and concentration, and 4 to 6.5 ng of each library went into the pool. Sequencing of pooled libraries was carried out on an Illumina HiSeq2500 single-index Rapid Run using 2 x 100 bp reads and custom sequencing primers. The authors processed their data as follows. MiGEC version 1.2.6 was used for UMI-based consensus assembly, which corrected PCR and sequencing errors. V(D)J alignment, clonotype assembly and CDR3 extraction were performed with MiXCR version 2.1.1. Gene usage, clonotype sharing and MAIT/NKT TCR abundance were normalised by analysing the top 1000, 10 000 and 20 000 clonotypes per sample. Diversity was computed as the inverse Simpson index with the vegan R package after downsampling to 27 000 UMIs. Paired Mann-Whitney U tests were applied to discordant twin pairs, with Benjamini-Hochberg correction for multiple testing. TCRdb reprocessed the reads and lists each CDR3 protein sequence as a single entry, with no DNA. The authors' filters were not applied to this entry. This sample's table contains 300,000 to 400,000 distinct CDR3 sequences. The ten largest make up under 2.5% of the sample.

As regards this clonotype: Its antigen remains unidentified.

The germline V gene (reference sequence) specifies SGHKS as CDR1 and YYEKEE as CDR2. From cysteine to phenylalanine, the CDR3 is 14 amino acids long. No DNA was logged. Sequenced: blood. The origin of this receptor is a human donor with ulcerative colitis or Crohn's disease, or a healthy co-twin of an affected twin (not recorded which). The chain is assembled from TRBV5-5 and TRBJ1-3. The CDR3 reads as follows: CASSTDSSGNTIYF.